One and the same sample provided the 28 T cell receptor beta chains below, sequenced in a study of blood T cell repertoires in COVID-19. Sequencing was performed with immunoSEQ multiplex PCR; in TCRdb, only in-frame clones are kept and a portion is missing. The sample yields about 480,000 clones, roughly nine tenths seen once. Material: peripheral blood. These receptors originate from a man aged 18 to 29 with COVID-19, enrolled during active disease.

The chain recombines TRBV5-1 with TRBJ2-3; 8 positions match TRBD1. With 4 bases clipped from V and 4 bases from J, the junction kept 5 bases outside the gene matches. The CDR3 is made up of 14 amino acids. The germline gives CDR1 SGHRS, CDR2 YFSETQ. The CDR3 sequence: CASSDRTGPDTQYF. For the CDR3, the DNA is TGCGCCAGCAGCGACAGGACAGGGCCAGATACGCAGTATTTT.

The J gene is TRBJ1-5, the V gene TRBV12-3 or TRBV12-4, with D possibly TRBD1 on 5 matching bases. The CDR3 has 12 amino acids. Trimming cost V 4 bases and J 4 bases, with 5 bases left between them. CDR3 protein: CASSSGNQPQHF. The DNA of the CDR3 is TGTGCCAGCAGTTCAGGGAATCAGCCCCAGCATTTT.

The chain has TRBV11-2 and TRBJ1-3, with 9 bases aligning to TRBD1. The CDR3 runs to 14 residues. The germline CDR1 and CDR2 sequences are SGHAT and FQNNGV. The V segment lost 5 bases and the J segment 4 bases; nucleotides outside the gene matches: 3. The CDR3 is CASSRTGDGNTIYF. The CDR3 coding sequence is TGTGCCAGCAGCCGGACAGGGGACGGAAACACCATATATTTT.

This chain joins TRBV25-1 and TRBJ2-2; a possible D gene is TRBD1 (6 bases). V was trimmed by 3 bases and J by 3 bases, leaving 8 bases between them. This CDR3 comprises 14 residues. The germline gives CDR1 MGHDK, CDR2 SYGVNS. The CDR3 sequence: CASSDGQHTGELFF. For the CDR3, the DNA is TGTGCCAGCAGTGATGGACAGCACACCGGGGAGCTGTTTTTT.

This chain joins TRBV5-6 and TRBJ1-2; D is uncertain. From germline, CDR1 is SGHDT and CDR2 YYEEEE. This CDR3 is built from 15 residues. Trimming took 4 bases from V and 4 from J, leaving 17 bases between them. The chain's CDR3 is CASSPEGGGSYGYTF. CDR3 DNA sequence: TGTGCCAGCAGCCCCGAAGGAGGTGGGAGCTATGGCTACACCTTC.

This clone was seen a few times. The V gene is TRBV7-3, the J gene TRBJ2-7; D perhaps matches TRBD1 (6 bases). This CDR3 spans 13 amino acids. Germline CDR1 is SGHTA and CDR2 is FQGTGA. Trimming removed 6 bases at V and 4 bases at J, with 13 bases between. The CDR3 spells CASSFGQSYEQYF. CDR3 DNA: TGTGCCAGCAGTTTCGGACAGTCTTACGAGCAGTACTTC.

The chain uses TRBV6-6 and TRBJ2-5; TRBD2 aligns across 10 bases. J was trimmed by 4 bases and V by 8 bases; bases with no gene match: 7. Germline CDR1 is MNHNY and CDR2 is SVGAGI (reference sequence). There are 14 residues in the CDR3. The CDR3 sequence: CASRPSSGRETQYF. In nucleotides, the CDR3 is TGTGCCAGCCGACCCTCTAGCGGGAGAGAGACCCAGTACTTC.

This clone was observed a few times. This chain links TRBV6-5 with TRBJ1-6, with D maybe TRBD1 (6 bases). Per the germline V gene, CDR1 is MNHEY and CDR2 is SVGAGI. With 2 bases removed from V and 8 bases from J, the gap between germline ends came to 13 bases. This CDR3 has 15 amino acids. The CDR3 DNA reads TGTGCCAGCAGTTACGGCAGGGGTACGGATTCACCCCTCCACTTT. Its protein product is CASSYGRGTDSPLHF.

This clone was seen once. The chain couples TRBV4-2 to TRBJ2-1; 7 bases are a match to TRBD2. This CDR3 spans 16 amino acids. CDR1 is LGHNA, CDR2 YNFKEQ, per germline. V lost 3 bases, J lost 4 bases, and 9 bases stayed unmatched. The CDR3 loop is CASSHGRDYQYNEQFF. CDR3 nucleotide sequence: TGTGCCAGCAGCCATGGCCGGGACTACCAATACAATGAGCAGTTCTTC.

This clone was seen a single time. The J gene is TRBJ2-6, the V gene TRBV5-1; the match to TRBD1 covers 8 bases. CDR1 is SGHRS, CDR2 YFSETQ, per germline. CDR3 length: 15 amino acids. After removal of 4 bases from V and 3 bases from J, the junction contained 3 bases not matched to a gene. The CDR3 loop reads CASSPGGGGANVLTF. In DNA form, the CDR3 reads TGCGCCAGCAGCCCAGGGGGCGGTGGGGCCAACGTCCTGACTTTC.

The chain joins TRBV15 to TRBJ2-5; D might be TRBD2 (7 bases). V was cut by 1 base and J by 2 bases, with 14 bases left in between. CDR1 LNHNV and CDR2 YYDKDF come from the germline V gene (reference sequence). The CDR3 consists of 16 residues. The CDR3 nucleotides are TGTGCCACCAGCAGAGGGGGCGGGGGCGGACAAGAGACCCAGTACTTC. This sequence encodes CATSRGGGGGQETQYF.

This clone was counted only a few times. The V and J genes are TRBV5-6 and TRBJ2-1, with a tentative D call TRBD1 (6 bases). This CDR3 is built from 15 residues. V dropped 4 bases and J dropped 4 bases, with 15 bases sitting between them. The germline V gene has CDR1 SGHDT and CDR2 YYEEEE. CDR3 nucleotides: TGTGCCAGCAGCACTTCCGCAACAGGGTACAATGAGCAGTTCTTC. It translates to CASSTSATGYNEQFF.

The chain recombines TRBV4-1 with TRBJ1-5, with D possibly being TRBD1 (6 bases). Trimming cost V 1 base and J 8 bases, with 9 bases left between them. Germline V CDR1 and CDR2: MGHRA, YSYEKL. The CDR3 is 13 residues long. CDR3 sequence: CASSQGRQEPQHF. CDR3 sequence (DNA): TGCGCCAGCAGCCAAGGCCGACAGGAGCCCCAGCATTTT.

This rearrangement joins TRBV19 to TRBJ2-1, with a weak D call TRBD2 (5 bases). The CDR3 consists of 15 residues. V was clipped by 5 bases and J by 8 bases, with 19 bases between them. Germline assignment: CDR1 LNHDA and CDR2 SQIVND (reference sequence). CDR3: CASSSPGLLGDEQFF. CDR3 DNA: TGTGCCAGTAGTTCCCCCGGACTCCTGGGAGATGAGCAGTTCTTC.

V usage is TRBV19 and J usage is TRBJ2-3; the match to TRBD1 covers 7 bases. This CDR3 spans 13 amino acids. V lost 9 bases, J lost 2 bases, and 5 bases stayed unmatched. In germline, CDR1 is LNHDA, CDR2 SQIVND (reference sequence). In DNA form, the CDR3 reads TGTGCCAGCGCGGACAGGAACACAGATACGCAGTATTTT. It is translated as CASADRNTDTQYF.

The CDR3 loop reads CASRALGQGNYNEQFF. The CDR3, as DNA: TGCGCCAGCAGGGCGTTGGGACAGGGGAACTACAATGAGCAGTTCTTC. The rearrangement uses TRBV5-1 and TRBJ2-1, with TRBD1 identical over 10 bases. The germline gives CDR1 SGHRS, CDR2 YFSETQ. V shed 5 bases and J 3 bases; nucleotides not matched to a gene: 8. The CDR3 sequence is 16 residues long.

The rearrangement joins TRBV7-9 to TRBJ2-3; 8 nucleotides line up with TRBD2. Germline V gene sequence: CDR1 SEHNR, CDR2 FQNEAQ (reference sequence). This CDR3 spans 15 amino acids. V was clipped by 5 bases and J by 6 bases; unmatched bases: 10. CDR3 region: CASSLRAGVVDTQYF. The CDR3 nucleotides are TGTGCCAGCAGCCTACGAGCGGGGGTGGTGGATACGCAGTATTTT.

The chain couples TRBV19 to TRBJ2-3, with D perhaps TRBD1 (6 bases). Trimming stripped 5 bases from V and 1 base from J, with 13 bases between. Looked up from germline, CDR1 is LNHDA and CDR2 is SQIVND (reference sequence). The CDR3 runs 15 residues. The CDR3 DNA is TGTGCCAGTAGTCGGTGGGCAGGGGGCACAGATACGCAGTATTTT. This sequence encodes CASSRWAGGTDTQYF.

V is TRBV7-8 and J is TRBJ1-6, with D possibly TRBD1 on 6 matching bases. V dropped 1 base and J dropped 7 bases, with 11 bases sitting between them. The CDR3 sequence is 15 residues long. Germline assignment: CDR1 SGHVS and CDR2 FQNEAQ. CDR3 bases: TGTGCCAGCAGCTTAGTTCCAGGGGTGAATTCACCCCTCCACTTT. It encodes CASSLVPGVNSPLHF.

Only a few counts were recorded for this clone. The V gene is TRBV27, the J gene TRBJ2-5; TRBD2 agrees at 11 bases. The germline CDR1 and CDR2 sequences are MNHEY and SMNVEV (reference sequence). The junction had 3 bases not matched to a gene; V was cut back by 5 bases and J by 1 base. The CDR3 covers 15 residues. The CDR3 region is CASSTSGGRQETQYF. CDR3 coding DNA: TGTGCCAGCAGTACTAGCGGGGGCCGCCAAGAGACCCAGTACTTC.

Comments on this clone: One end of the junction does not line up with germline, which may come from a read error. The chain joins TRBV7-7 to TRBJ2-1; 9 bases agree with TRBD2. The length of the CDR3 is 13 residues. Germline-derived CDR1 and CDR2 are SSHAT and FNYEAQ (reference sequence). CDR3 sequence (DNA): TGTGCTAGCAGCTTTAGCGGGGGCAATGAGCAGTTCTTC. Encoded protein: CASSFSGGNEQFF.

The V and J genes are TRBV5-6 and TRBJ1-6; possible D gene TRBD1, 6 bases. The CDR3 is made up of 15 amino acids. Trimming took 0 bases from V and 7 from J, leaving 11 bases between them. CDR1 SGHDT and CDR2 YYEEEE come from the germline V gene. The DNA of the CDR3 is TGTGCCAGCAGCTTGGGCCCAGGGGCGAATTCACCCCTCCACTTT. Protein product: CASSLGPGANSPLHF.

The chain employs TRBV19 and TRBJ1-5; possibly TRBD1 for D (5 bases). Trimming pared 3 bases from V and 0 bases from J, leaving 9 bases between. CDR3 length: 15 residues. Germline lookup yields CDR1 LNHDA and CDR2 SQIVND (reference sequence). The CDR3 loop reads CASSIRGDSNQPQHF. DNA of the CDR3: TGTGCCAGTAGTATCCGGGGGGATAGCAATCAGCCCCAGCATTTT. Complete variable domain (other parts from reference TRBV19 and TRBJ1-5): DGGITQSPKYLFRKEGQNVTLSCEQNLNHDAMYWYRQDPGQGLRLIYYSQIVNDFQKGDIAEGYSVSREKKESFPLTVTSAQKNPTAFYLCASSIRGDSNQPQHFGDGTRLSIL.

The chain employs TRBV19 and TRBJ2-7; 10 bases align to TRBD1. The CDR3 sequence is 14 residues long. After removal of 5 bases from V and 4 bases from J, the junction contained 5 bases not matched to a gene. Looked up from germline, CDR1 is LNHDA and CDR2 is SQIVND (reference sequence). The CDR3 reads CASSPWTGGYEQYF. CDR3 coding DNA: TGTGCCAGTAGTCCCTGGACAGGGGGATACGAGCAGTACTTC.

V gene TRBV14 combines with J gene TRBJ2-4, with TRBD1 matching 7 bases. From germline, CDR1 is SGHDN and CDR2 FVKESK. The trim removed 1 base at V and 4 bases at J, leaving 7 bases unmatched. The length of the CDR3 is 16 residues. The DNA of the CDR3 is TGTGCCAGCAGCCAAGCTTTCGGCAGGGGGAAAAACATTCAGTACTTC. Translated, it gives CASSQAFGRGKNIQYF.

The DNA for the CDR3 is TGTGCCAGCAGCTTAGTTCTTCGGGGTTCGACTAATGAAAAACTGTTTTTT. Translation: CASSLVLRGSTNEKLFF. The rearrangement links TRBV7-8 to TRBJ1-4; D unclear. CDR3 size: 17 residues. Deletions cut 1 base from V and 2 bases from J, with 14 bases between. The germline V gene has CDR1 SGHVS and CDR2 FQNEAQ.

This clone occurred a few times. J is TRBJ2-3 and V is TRBV18; 9 nucleotides agree with TRBD1. The V and J ends lost 4 bases and 3 bases, in that order; junction bases with no gene match: 5. This CDR3 has 15 amino acids. Germline V gives CDR1 KGHSH, CDR2 LQKENI. CDR3 sequence (DNA): TGTGCCAGCTCACGCAACAGGGGGCAAACAGATACGCAGTATTTT. It is translated as CASSRNRGQTDTQYF. Looking up the rest from reference TRBV18 and TRBJ2-3 gives the full variable domain: NAGVMQNPRHLVRRRGQEARLRCSPMKGHSHVYWYRQLPEEGLKFMVYLQKENIIDESGMPKERFSAEFPKEGPSILRIQQVVRGDSAAYFCASSRNRGQTDTQYFGPGTRLTVL.

This chain joins TRBV4-1 and TRBJ1-5, with 7 bases aligning to TRBD1. V lost 2 bases and J lost 4; bases outside the gene matches: 8. The CDR3 is made up of 16 amino acids. Germline V gene lookup returns CDR1 MGHRA and CDR2 YSYEKL. The DNA of the CDR3 is TGCGCCAGCAGCCAACACCCCGCCAGGGGGAATCAGCCCCAGCATTTT. Its translation is CASSQHPARGNQPQHF.